This TCR beta chain was retrieved from a study of breast tumors, draining lymph nodes, adjacent tissues. This clonotype occurred many times. TCRdb ran MiXCR on the multiplex PCR reads and lists one entry per CDR3 protein. The data contain tens of thousands of distinct CDR3 sequences, around 30% of them singletons. Breast cancer patients provided tissue from their axillary draining lymph nodes. This clonotype was sampled from a female donor with breast cancer. Some clones in this sample may be carry-over from other donors' samples. Sample: axillary lymph node tissue.

The CDR3 DNA reads as TGTGCCAGCAGCTTTGGACTCAACACCGGGGAGCTGTTTTTT. Protein product: CASSFGLNTGELFF. The J gene is TRBJ2-2, the V gene TRBV5-6; TRBD2 might be the D (5 bases). Between the trimmed V and J ends, which lost 2 bases and 2 bases, there was a span of 7 bases. Germline lookup yields CDR1 SGHDT and CDR2 YYEEEE. The CDR3 extends over 14 amino acids.